This T cell receptor beta chain was retrieved from a study of CD8 T cells in ankylosing spondylitis. CDR3 length: 15 amino acids. The ends were cut back, 3 bases at V and 2 bases at J, with 16 bases in the middle. Looked up from germline, CDR1 is DFQATT and CDR2 is SNEGSKA (reference sequence). Via MiXCR, TCRdb re-called the 5' RACE reads, giving one row per CDR3 protein. The sample records 250,000 to 400,000 distinct CDR3 sequences, 11% being singletons. This clonotype came up many times. The source material was blood, either unsorted or a sorted T cell fraction (not recorded which). The clonotype originates from a female donor with ankylosing spondylitis or in good health (not recorded which). The chain joins TRBV20-1 to TRBJ1-1, with D tentatively TRBD1 (5 bases). CDR3 region: CSASDPTDSNTEAFF. The CDR3 DNA follows: TGCAGTGCTAGTGACCCGACAGACTCAAACACTGAAGCTTTCTTT.